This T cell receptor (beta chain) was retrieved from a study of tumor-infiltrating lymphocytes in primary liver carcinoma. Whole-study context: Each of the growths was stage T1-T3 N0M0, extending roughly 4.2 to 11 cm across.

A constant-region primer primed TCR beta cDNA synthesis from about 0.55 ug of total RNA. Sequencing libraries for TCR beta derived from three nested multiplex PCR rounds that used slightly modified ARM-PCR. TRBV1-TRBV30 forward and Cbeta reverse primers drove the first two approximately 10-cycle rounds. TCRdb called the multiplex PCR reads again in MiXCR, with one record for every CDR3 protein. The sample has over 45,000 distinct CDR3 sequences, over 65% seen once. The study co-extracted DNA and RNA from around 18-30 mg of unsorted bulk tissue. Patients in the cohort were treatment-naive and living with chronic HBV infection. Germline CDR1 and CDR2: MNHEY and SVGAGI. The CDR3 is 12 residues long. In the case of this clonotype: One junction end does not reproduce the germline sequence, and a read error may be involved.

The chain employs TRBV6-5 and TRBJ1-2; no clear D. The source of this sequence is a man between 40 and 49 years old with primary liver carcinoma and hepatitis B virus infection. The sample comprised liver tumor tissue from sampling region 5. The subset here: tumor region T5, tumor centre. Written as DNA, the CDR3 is TGTACCAGCAGTTACCGGGGTTATGGCTACACCTTC. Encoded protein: CTSSYRGYGYTF.